This entry concerns a single TCR beta chain. The data belong to a study of blood T cell repertoires in COVID-19. At the level of the study: There were acute and convalescent COVID-19 samples, and they came from the United States, Italy and Spain. The analysed material was cDNA or gDNA that came from T cells, B-cell-depleted T cells, or PBMCs.

The CDR3 is 13 residues long. Germline lookup yields CDR1 SQVTM and CDR2 ANQGSEA. V was pared by 6 bases and J by 10 bases, with 16 bases between. Original handling: Quantification of nucleated cells was approximated via reference gene primer amplification. The table came from immunoSEQ multiplex PCR; TCRdb's copy has only in-frame clones and leaves some out. That table supplies the V and J calls and clone size; D and trimming were determined from the DNA. The sample has tens of thousands of clones, roughly 90% seen once. The chain carries TRBV29-1 and TRBJ1-6, with a weak D call TRBD1 (6 bases). The sample taken for sequencing was peripheral blood. The sequence derives from a human donor in a cohort sampled during active COVID-19. The chain's CDR3 is CSVSTGRDSPLHF. The CDR3 nucleotides are TGCAGCGTATCGACAGGAAGAGACTCACCCCTCCACTTT.